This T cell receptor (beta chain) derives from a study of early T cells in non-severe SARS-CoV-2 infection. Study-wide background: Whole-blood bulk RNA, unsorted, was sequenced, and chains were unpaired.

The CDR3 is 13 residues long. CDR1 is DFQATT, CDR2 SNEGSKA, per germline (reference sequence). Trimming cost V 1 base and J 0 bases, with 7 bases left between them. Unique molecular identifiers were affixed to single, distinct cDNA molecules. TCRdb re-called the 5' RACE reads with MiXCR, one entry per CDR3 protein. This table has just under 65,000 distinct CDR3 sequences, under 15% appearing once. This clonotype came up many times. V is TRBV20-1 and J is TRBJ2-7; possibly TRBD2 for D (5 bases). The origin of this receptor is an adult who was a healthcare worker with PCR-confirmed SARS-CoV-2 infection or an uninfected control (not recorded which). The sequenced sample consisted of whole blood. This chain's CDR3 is CSARGGDSYEQYF. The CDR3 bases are TGCAGTGCTAGAGGGGGAGACTCCTACGAGCAGTACTTC.